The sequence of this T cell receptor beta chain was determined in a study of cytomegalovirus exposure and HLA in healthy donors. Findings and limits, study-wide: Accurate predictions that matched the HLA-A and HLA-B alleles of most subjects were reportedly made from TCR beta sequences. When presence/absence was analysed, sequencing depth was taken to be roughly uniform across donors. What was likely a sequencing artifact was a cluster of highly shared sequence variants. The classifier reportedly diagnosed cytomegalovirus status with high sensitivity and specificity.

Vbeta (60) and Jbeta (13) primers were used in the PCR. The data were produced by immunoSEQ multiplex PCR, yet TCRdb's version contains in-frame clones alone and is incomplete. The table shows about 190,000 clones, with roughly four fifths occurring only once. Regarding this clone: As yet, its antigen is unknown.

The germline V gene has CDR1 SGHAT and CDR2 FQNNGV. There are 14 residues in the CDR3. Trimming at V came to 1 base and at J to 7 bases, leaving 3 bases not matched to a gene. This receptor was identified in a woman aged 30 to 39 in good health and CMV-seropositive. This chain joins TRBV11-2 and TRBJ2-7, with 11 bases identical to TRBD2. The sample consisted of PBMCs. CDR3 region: CASSLVGLAGEQYF. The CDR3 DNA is TGTGCCAGCAGCTTAGTCGGACTAGCGGGTGAGCAGTACTTC. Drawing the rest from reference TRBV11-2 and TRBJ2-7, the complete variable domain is EAGVAQSPRYKIIEKRQSVAFWCNPISGHATLYWYQQILGQGPKLLIQFQNNGVVDDSQLPKDRFSAERLKGVDSTLKIQPAKLEDSAVYLCASSLVGLAGEQYFGPGTRLTVT.